This TCR beta chain was sequenced for a study of glioma-infiltrating T cells. As for the study in general: WHO grade II oligodendrogliomas or astrocytomas, plus non-recurrent WHO grade IV glioblastomas, were sampled.

This clonotype has ten or more counts. What it recognizes is unknown. The CDR3 is 12 amino acids. Germline loops: CDR1 MNHNS, CDR2 SASEGT. V dropped 5 bases and J dropped 2 bases, with 7 bases sitting between them. Points from the study as a whole: Tissue-blood divergence was below expectation in non-neoplastic patients, above in gliomas.

Amplification of TCR alpha and beta CDR3 regions from RNA used iRepertoire nested multiplex PCR. Tissue mRNA or PBMC total RNA, roughly 85-450 ng, went into one-step reverse transcription and amplification. TCRdb called the multiplex PCR reads again in MiXCR, with one record for every CDR3 protein. The data contain a few hundred thousand distinct CDR3 sequences, about 40% of them singletons. The sequence came from a human donor with low-grade glioma or glioblastoma, undergoing nonglioma brain surgery, or in good health (not recorded which). The material sequenced was glioma tissue, nonneoplastic brain tissue, or PBMCs (not recorded which). The chain combines TRBV6-1 with TRBJ2-7; D uncertain. The CDR3 nucleotides read TGTGCCAGCAGTCCACGAACCTACGAGCAGTACTTC. Translated: CASSPRTYEQYF.